One T cell receptor (beta chain) is described in this entry. Its antigen remains unidentified. The data stem from a study of cytomegalovirus exposure and HLA in healthy donors. Primers included in the PCR were 60 Vbeta and 13 Jbeta primers. Per the authors' pipeline: A later analysis counted roughly 74 million unique TCR beta chains, 9.5 million to 12 million shared. Measured with immunoSEQ multiplex PCR; TCRdb has only the in-frame clones, and not every one. The DNA was the basis for D and trimming; V, J and clone size are from that table. In the table there are more than 80,000 clones, over 70% of which are singletons. General study findings and limits: The study had only CMV serostatus as immune exposure information. Usually a TCR sequence was rare, but some public TCRs were found in many donors.

The junction had 10 bases not matched to a gene; V was cut back by 4 bases and J by 13 bases. The V gene's germline CDR1 is KGHSY and CDR2 FQNENV. This CDR3 has 13 amino acids. Sample: PBMCs. V gene TRBV16 combines with J gene TRBJ1-2; 9 positions agree with TRBD1. This TCR derives from a man between 18 and 29 years old in good health and CMV-seropositive. In DNA form, the CDR3 reads TGTGCCAGCAGCCTCGACAGGGGGGGAGGATCCACCTTC. It yields the protein CASSLDRGGGSTF.